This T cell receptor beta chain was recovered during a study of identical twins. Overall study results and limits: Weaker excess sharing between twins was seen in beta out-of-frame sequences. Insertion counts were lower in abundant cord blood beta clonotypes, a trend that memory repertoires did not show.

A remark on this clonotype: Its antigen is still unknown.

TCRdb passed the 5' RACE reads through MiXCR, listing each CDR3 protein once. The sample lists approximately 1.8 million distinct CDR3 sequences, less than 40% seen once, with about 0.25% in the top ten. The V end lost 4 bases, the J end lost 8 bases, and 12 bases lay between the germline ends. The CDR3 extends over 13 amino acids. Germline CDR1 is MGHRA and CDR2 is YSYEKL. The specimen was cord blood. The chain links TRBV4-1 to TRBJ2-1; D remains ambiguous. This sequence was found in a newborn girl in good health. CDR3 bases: TGCGCCAGCAGCCCGAGTGATTGGCATGAGCAGTTCTTC. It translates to CASSPSDWHEQFF.